This record concerns one T cell receptor (beta chain) sequence. Its antigen remains unidentified. Germline V gives CDR1 KGHDR, CDR2 SFDVKD. V gave up 4 bases and J gave up 6 bases; unmatched junction bases: 15. The CDR3 consists of 17 residues. TCRdb passed the 5' RACE reads through MiXCR, listing each CDR3 protein once. The table has about 200,000 distinct CDR3 sequences, approximately 16% seen once. The source of the sample is a study of T-cell memory formation after mild COVID-19. Study context: Largely donor-specific TCR clusters were found.

Overall study findings and caveats: Clones that got smaller from day 15 to 85 had even CD4/CD8, while clones growing later tipped toward CD4+. Proof of SARS-CoV-2 specificity was absent for the second-wave clones that crested on day 37. CD4+ contracting clones were found mainly in CM and EM, and CD8+ ones in EMRA.

The sequenced sample was PBMCs or a T cell subset sorted from them (not recorded which). This sequence joins TRBV24-1 and TRBJ2-3, with 7 bases aligning to TRBD2. This clonotype originated in an adult woman who had mild COVID-19 (a few samples of this study predate the infection). Cell type and time point are not known. Here the CDR3 reads CATSDPVGGKGTDTQYF. CDR3 nucleotide sequence: TGTGCCACCAGTGACCCGGTGGGGGGGAAAGGAACGGATACGCAGTATTTT.